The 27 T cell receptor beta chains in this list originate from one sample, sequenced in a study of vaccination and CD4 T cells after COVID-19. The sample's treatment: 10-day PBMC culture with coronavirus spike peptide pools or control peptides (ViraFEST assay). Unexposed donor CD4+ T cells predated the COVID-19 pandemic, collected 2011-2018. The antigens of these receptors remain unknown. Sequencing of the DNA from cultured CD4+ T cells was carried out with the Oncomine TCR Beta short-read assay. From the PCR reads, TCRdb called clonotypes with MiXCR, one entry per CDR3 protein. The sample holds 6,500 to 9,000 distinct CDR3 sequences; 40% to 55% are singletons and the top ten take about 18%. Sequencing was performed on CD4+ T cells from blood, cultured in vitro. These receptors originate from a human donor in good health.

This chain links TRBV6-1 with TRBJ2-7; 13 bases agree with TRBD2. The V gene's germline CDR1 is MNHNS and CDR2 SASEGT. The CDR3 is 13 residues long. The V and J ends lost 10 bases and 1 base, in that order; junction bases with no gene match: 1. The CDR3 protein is CATTSGGSYEQYF. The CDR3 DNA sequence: TGTGCCACGACTAGCGGGGGGTCCTACGAGCAGTACTTC.

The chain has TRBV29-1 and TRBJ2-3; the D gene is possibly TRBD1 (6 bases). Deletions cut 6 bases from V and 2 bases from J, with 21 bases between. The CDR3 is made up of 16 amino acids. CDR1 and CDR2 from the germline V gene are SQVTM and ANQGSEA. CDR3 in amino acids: CSVRHTGWEFTDTQYF. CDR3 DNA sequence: TGCAGCGTGAGACATACAGGGTGGGAGTTCACAGATACGCAGTATTTT.

CDR3 coding DNA: TGCGCCAGCAGTGATTCAGGGACAGGGGGCCGAGGAGCTTTCTTT. It codes for CASSDSGTGGRGAFF. V is TRBV10-1 and J is TRBJ1-1; 12 bases match TRBD1. The germline CDR1 and CDR2 sequences are WNHNN and SYGVQD (reference sequence). This CDR3 spans 15 amino acids. With 3 bases clipped from V and 10 bases from J, the junction kept 9 bases outside the gene matches.

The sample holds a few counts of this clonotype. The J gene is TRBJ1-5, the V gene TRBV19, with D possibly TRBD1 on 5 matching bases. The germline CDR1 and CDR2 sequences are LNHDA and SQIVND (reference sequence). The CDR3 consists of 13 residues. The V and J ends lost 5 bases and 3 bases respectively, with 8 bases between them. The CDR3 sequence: CASSGGFNQPQHF. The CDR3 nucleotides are TGTGCCAGTAGTGGGGGTTTCAATCAGCCCCAGCATTTT.

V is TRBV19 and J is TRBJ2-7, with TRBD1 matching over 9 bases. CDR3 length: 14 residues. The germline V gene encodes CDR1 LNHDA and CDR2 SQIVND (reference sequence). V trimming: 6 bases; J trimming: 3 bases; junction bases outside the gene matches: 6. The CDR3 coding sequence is TGTGCCAGTAGATCGGGACAGGGTAACTACGAGCAGTACTTC. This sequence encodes CASRSGQGNYEQYF. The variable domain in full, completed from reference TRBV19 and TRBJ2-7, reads DGGITQSPKYLFRKEGQNVTLSCEQNLNHDAMYWYRQDPGQGLRLIYYSQIVNDFQKGDIAEGYSVSREKKESFPLTVTSAQKNPTAFYLCASRSGQGNYEQYFGPGTRLTVT.

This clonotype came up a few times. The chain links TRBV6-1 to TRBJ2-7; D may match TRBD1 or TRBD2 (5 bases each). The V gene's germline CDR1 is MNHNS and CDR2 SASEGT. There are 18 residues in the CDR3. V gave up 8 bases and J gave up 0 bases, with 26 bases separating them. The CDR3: CASGGQGDNGRSSYEQYF. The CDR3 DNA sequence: TGTGCCAGCGGTGGCCAGGGAGACAACGGTCGGAGCTCCTACGAGCAGTACTTC.

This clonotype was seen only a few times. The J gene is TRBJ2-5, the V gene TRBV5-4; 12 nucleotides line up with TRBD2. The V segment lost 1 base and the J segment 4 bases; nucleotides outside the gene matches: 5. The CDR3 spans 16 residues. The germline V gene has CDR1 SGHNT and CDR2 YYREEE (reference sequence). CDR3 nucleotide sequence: TGTGCCAGCAGCTTGCACCCTAGCGGGGGGGGAGAGACCCAGTACTTC. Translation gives CASSLHPSGGGETQYF.

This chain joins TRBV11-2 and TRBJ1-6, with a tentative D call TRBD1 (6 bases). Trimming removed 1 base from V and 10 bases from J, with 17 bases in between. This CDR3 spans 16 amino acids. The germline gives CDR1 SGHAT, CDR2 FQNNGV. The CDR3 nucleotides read TGTGCCAGCAGCTTAGTCCCCCCCAGGGGAAACTCACCCCTCCACTTT. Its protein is CASSLVPPRGNSPLHF. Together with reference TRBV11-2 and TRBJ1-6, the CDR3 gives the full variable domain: EAGVAQSPRYKIIEKRQSVAFWCNPISGHATLYWYQQILGQGPKLLIQFQNNGVVDDSQLPKDRFSAERLKGVDSTLKIQPAKLEDSAVYLCASSLVPPRGNSPLHFGNGTRLTVT.

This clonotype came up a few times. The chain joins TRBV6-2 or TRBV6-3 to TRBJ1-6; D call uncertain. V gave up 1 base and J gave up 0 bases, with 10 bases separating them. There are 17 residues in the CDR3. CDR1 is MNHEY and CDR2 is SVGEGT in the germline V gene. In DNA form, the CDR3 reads TGTGCCAGCAGTTACTTAATGTTGGGCTCCTATAATTCACCCCTCCACTTT. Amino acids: CASSYLMLGSYNSPLHF.

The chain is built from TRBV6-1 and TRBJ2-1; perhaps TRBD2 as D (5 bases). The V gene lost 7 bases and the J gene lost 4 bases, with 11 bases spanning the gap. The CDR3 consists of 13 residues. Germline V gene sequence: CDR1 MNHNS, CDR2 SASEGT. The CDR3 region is CASIGGGYNEQFF. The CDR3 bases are TGTGCCAGCATCGGCGGAGGTTACAATGAGCAGTTCTTC.

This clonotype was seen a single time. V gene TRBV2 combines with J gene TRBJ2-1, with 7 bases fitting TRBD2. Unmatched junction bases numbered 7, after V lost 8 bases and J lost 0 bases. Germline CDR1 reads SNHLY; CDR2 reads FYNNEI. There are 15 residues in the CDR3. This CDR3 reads CASGAGGSSYNEQFF. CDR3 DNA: TGTGCCAGCGGGGCGGGCGGGAGCTCCTACAATGAGCAGTTCTTC. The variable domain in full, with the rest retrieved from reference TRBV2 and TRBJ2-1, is EPEVTQTPSHQVTQMGQEVILRCVPISNHLYFYWYRQILGQKVEFLVSFYNNEISEKSEIFDDQFSVERPDGSNFTLKIRSTKLEDSAMYFCASGAGGSSYNEQFFGPGTRLTVL.

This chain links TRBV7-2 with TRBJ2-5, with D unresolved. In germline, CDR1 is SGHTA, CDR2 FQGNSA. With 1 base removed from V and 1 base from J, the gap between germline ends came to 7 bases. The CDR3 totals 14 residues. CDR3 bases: TGTGCCAGCAGCTTAGAAGTCTCCCAAGAGACCCAGTACTTC. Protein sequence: CASSLEVSQETQYF.

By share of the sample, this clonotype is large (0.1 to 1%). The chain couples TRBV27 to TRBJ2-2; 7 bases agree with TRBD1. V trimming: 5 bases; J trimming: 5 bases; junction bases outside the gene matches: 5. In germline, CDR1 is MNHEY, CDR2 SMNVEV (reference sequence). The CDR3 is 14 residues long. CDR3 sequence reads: CASSITQGTGELFF. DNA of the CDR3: TGTGCCAGCAGTATCACACAGGGGACCGGGGAGCTGTTTTTT.

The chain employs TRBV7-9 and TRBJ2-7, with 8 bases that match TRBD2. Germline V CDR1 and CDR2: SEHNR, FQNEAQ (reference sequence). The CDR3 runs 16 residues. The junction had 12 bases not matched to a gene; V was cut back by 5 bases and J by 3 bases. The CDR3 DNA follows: TGTGCCAGCAGCCAAGCGCGGGGGGCAGGGAACTACGAGCAGTACTTC. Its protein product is CASSQARGAGNYEQYF.

CDR3: CASSYGTTTYNEQFF. As DNA, the CDR3 is TGTGCCAGCAGTTACGGGACAACGACCTACAATGAGCAGTTCTTC. The chain links TRBV6-5 to TRBJ2-1; TRBD1 is a possible D gene (6 bases). The CDR3 has 15 amino acids. Germline V gene data show CDR1 as MNHEY and CDR2 as SVGAGI. The germline V and J ends were trimmed by 2 bases and 2 bases, with 10 bases remaining between them.

In DNA, the CDR3 is TGTGCCAGCAGGCCTGGACAGGGGGCGAGGGGCTACACCTTC. Translating gives CASRPGQGARGYTF. This chain joins TRBV12-3 or TRBV12-4 and TRBJ1-2; 11 bases agree with TRBD1. After removal of 6 bases from V and 8 bases from J, the junction contained 8 bases not matched to a gene. The CDR3 loop spans 14 amino acids.

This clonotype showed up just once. CDR3 in DNA: TGTGCCCACAGGCGGGGTCTGGCTGGAAACACCATATATTTT. The encoded protein is CAHRRGLAGNTIYF. The chain uses TRBV25-1 and TRBJ1-3, with D perhaps TRBD1 (5 bases). Germline V gene data show CDR1 as MGHDK and CDR2 as SYGVNS. With 11 bases removed from V and 2 bases from J, the gap between germline ends came to 16 bases. This CDR3 has 14 amino acids.

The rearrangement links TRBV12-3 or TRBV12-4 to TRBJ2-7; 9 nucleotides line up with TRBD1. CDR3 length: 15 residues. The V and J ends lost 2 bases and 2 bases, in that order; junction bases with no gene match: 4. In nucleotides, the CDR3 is TGTGCCAGCAGTTTATCGGGACAGGGAGCCTACGAGCAGTACTTC. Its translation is CASSLSGQGAYEQYF.

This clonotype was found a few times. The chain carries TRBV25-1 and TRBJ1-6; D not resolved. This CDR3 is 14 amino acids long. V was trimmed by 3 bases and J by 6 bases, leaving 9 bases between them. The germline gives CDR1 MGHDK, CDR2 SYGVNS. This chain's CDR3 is CASSDGLFNSPLHF. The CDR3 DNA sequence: TGTGCCAGCAGTGATGGACTGTTTAATTCACCCCTCCACTTT.

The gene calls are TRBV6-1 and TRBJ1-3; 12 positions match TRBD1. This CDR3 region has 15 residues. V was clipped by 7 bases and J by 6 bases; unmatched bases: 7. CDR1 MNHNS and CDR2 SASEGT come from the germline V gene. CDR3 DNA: TGTGCCAGCACCGAGGGGACAGGGGGCATAAACACCATATATTTT. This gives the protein CASTEGTGGINTIYF.

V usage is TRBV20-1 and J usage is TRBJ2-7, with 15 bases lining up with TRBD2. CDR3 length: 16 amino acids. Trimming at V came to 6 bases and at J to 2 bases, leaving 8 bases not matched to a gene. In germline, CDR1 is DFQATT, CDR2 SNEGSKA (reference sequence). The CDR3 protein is CSAIAGLAGGPYEQYF. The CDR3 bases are TGCAGTGCGATAGCAGGACTAGCGGGGGGGCCCTACGAGCAGTACTTC.

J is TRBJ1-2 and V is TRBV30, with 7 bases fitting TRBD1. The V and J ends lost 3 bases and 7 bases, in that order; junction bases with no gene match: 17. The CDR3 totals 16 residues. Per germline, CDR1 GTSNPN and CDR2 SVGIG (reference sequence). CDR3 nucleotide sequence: TGTGCCTGGAGCGCCGGCAGGGGGAAGGGCCGGGGTGGCTACACCTTC. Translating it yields CAWSAGRGKGRGGYTF.

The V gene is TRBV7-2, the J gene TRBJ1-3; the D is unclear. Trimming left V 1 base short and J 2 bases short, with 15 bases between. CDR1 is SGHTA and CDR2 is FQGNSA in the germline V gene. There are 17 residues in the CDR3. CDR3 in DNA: TGTGCCAGCAGCTTAGAGTGGCGGGTTGTCGCTGGAAACACCATATATTTT. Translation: CASSLEWRVVAGNTIYF.

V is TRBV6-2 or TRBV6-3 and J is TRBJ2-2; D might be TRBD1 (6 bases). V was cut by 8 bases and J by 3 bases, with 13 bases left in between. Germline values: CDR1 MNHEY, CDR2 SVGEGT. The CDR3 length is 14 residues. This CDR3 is CASGSDSYTGELFF. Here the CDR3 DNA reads TGTGCCAGCGGCTCGGACAGCTACACCGGGGAGCTGTTTTTT.

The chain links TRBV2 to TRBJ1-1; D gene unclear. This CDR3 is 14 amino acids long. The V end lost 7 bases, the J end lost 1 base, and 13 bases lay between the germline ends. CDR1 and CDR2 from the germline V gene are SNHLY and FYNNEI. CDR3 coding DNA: TGTGCCAGCAATATTTGGGGTTCGAACACTGAAGCTTTCTTT. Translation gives CASNIWGSNTEAFF.

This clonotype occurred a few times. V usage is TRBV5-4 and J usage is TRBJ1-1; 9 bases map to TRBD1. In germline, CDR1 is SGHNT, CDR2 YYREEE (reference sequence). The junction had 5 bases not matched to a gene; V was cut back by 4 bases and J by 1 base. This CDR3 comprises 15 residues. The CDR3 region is CASSQPGQGNTEAFF. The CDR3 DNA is TGTGCCAGCAGCCAACCGGGACAGGGGAACACTGAAGCTTTCTTT. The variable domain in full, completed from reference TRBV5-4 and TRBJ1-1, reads ETGVTQSPTHLIKTRGQQVTLRCSSQSGHNTVSWYQQALGQGPQFIFQYYREEENGRGNFPPRFSGLQFPNYSSELNVNALELDDSALYLCASSQPGQGNTEAFFGQGTRLTVV.

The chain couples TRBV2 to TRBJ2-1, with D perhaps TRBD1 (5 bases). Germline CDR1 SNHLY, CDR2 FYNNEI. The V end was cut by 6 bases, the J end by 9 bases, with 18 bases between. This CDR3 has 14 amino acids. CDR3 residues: CASRGWQGKGEQFF. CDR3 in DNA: TGTGCCAGCAGGGGTTGGCAGGGTAAGGGTGAGCAGTTCTTC.